This T cell receptor beta chain was captured by sequencing in a study of blood T cell repertoires in COVID-19. Looking at the study overall: The study drew acute and convalescent COVID-19 samples from the United States, Italy and Spain. T cells, B-cell-depleted T cells, or PBMCs supplied cDNA or gDNA.

This clone has more than one count but fewer than ten. V lost 8 bases and J lost 0, with 13 bases in between. This CDR3 is 14 amino acids long. CDR1 is MDHEN and CDR2 is SYDVKM in the germline V gene. Original analysis: Estimation of nucleated cell counts relied on the amplification of reference gene primers. This table comes from immunoSEQ multiplex PCR, and its TCRdb copy is limited to in-frame clones, with some not included. V, J and clone size reflect that table, while D and trimming were determined from the DNA. The data show about 120,000 clones, over 70% seen once. This TCR derives from a woman in her sixties or seventies with acute or convalescent COVID-19. Sequenced material: peripheral blood. V usage is TRBV28 and J usage is TRBJ1-2; TRBD1 might be the D (5 bases). In nucleotides, the CDR3 is TGTGCCAGCGTGGGGCAATCCGCTAACTATGGCTACACCTTC. Translating gives CASVGQSANYGYTF.